This T cell receptor (beta chain) stems from a study of cytomegalovirus exposure and HLA in healthy donors. The V and J ends lost 7 bases and 3 bases respectively, with 12 bases between them. Germline assignment: CDR1 SGHAT and CDR2 FQNNGV. The CDR3 totals 13 residues. It was with 60 Vbeta and 13 Jbeta primers that the PCR ran. Assay used: immunoSEQ multiplex PCR; TCRdb lists only in-frame clones, some missing. Among around 100,000 clones listed, roughly 68% were seen once. Broader study findings: Three chains linked to CMV were shown in vitro to be specific for CMV antigens.

Points on this clone: Its target is not known.

Everyone who donated was a healthy bone marrow donor. V and J are TRBV11-2 and TRBJ1-1; the D gene is possibly TRBD1 (6 bases). This TCR derives from a woman in her 30s in good health and CMV-seronegative. The sequenced sample consisted of PBMCs. The CDR3 loop reads CASTRGADTEAFF. The CDR3 DNA sequence: TGTGCCAGCACTCGGGGGGCGGACACTGAAGCTTTCTTT.